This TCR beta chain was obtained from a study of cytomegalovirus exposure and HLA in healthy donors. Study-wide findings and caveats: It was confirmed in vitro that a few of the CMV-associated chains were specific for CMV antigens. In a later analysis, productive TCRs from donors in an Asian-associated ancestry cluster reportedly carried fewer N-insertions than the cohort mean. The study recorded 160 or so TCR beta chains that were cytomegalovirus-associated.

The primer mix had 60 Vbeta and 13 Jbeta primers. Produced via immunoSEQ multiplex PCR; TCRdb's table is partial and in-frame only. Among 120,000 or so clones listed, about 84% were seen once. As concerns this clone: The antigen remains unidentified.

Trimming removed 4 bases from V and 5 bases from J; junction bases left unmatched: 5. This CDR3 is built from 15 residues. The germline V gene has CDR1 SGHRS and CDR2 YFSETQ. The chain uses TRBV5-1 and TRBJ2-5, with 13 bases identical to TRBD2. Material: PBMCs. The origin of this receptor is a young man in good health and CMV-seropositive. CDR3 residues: CASSRTSGSRETQYF. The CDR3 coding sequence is TGCGCCAGCAGCCGGACTAGCGGGAGCAGGGAGACCCAGTACTTC.